The 25 T cell receptor beta chains below were found in one sample sequenced in a study of T cell responses to AZD1222 COVID-19 vaccine. Only in-frame clones appear in the TCRdb table, and some are missing; sequencing was by immunoSEQ multiplex PCR. This sample has some 140,000 clones; 85% to 90% occur once, and the top ten carry about 5.5%. Specimen: peripheral blood, collected on day 0 of AZD1222 vaccination. Receptors were obtained from an adult in good health.

This clone appeared once. The chain carries TRBV14 and TRBJ2-5; 10 nucleotides match TRBD1. The CDR3 length is 18 residues. Looked up from germline, CDR1 is SGHDN and CDR2 is FVKESK. After removal of 2 bases from V and 6 bases from J, the junction contained 15 bases not matched to a gene. The CDR3 loop is CASSQKWGTGVPLKTQYF. CDR3 DNA sequence: TGTGCCAGCAGCCAAAAATGGGGGACAGGGGTCCCCCTGAAGACCCAGTACTTC.

The chain employs TRBV7-9 and TRBJ1-4; TRBD1 is a possible D gene (6 bases). V lost 5 bases, J lost 2 bases, and 9 bases lay in between. This CDR3 has 14 residues. Germline CDR1 SEHNR, CDR2 FQNEAQ (reference sequence). CDR3 bases: TGTGCCAGCAGCGGGACACCCACTAATGAAAAACTGTTTTTT. It yields the protein CASSGTPTNEKLFF.

The chain employs TRBV30 and TRBJ1-1, with D possibly TRBD1 on 6 matching bases. The CDR3 is 15 amino acids. V was trimmed by 4 bases and J by 4 bases, leaving 19 bases between them. Germline assignment: CDR1 GTSNPN and CDR2 SVGIG (reference sequence). The CDR3 is CAWTLRGRGGTEAFF. CDR3 nucleotides: TGTGCCTGGACCCTACGGGGCAGGGGAGGCACTGAAGCTTTCTTT.

CDR3 sequence: CASRPKIRGPQVPQHF. CDR3 coding DNA: TGTGCCAGCAGACCTAAAATCAGGGGCCCCCAAGTGCCCCAGCATTTT. The chain carries TRBV28 and TRBJ1-5, with D possibly being TRBD1 (6 bases). From germline, CDR1 is MDHEN and CDR2 SYDVKM. Trimming cost V 6 bases and J 9 bases, with 24 bases left between them. The CDR3 loop spans 16 amino acids. The whole variable domain, filled in from reference TRBV28 and TRBJ1-5, reads DVKVTQSSRYLVKRTGEKVFLECVQDMDHENMFWYRQDPGLGLRLIYFSYDVKMKEKGDIPEGYSVSREKKERFSLILESASTNQTSMYLCASRPKIRGPQVPQHFGDGTRLSIL.

V is TRBV6-6 and J is TRBJ2-5; no firm D call. The CDR3 consists of 13 residues. CDR1 is MNHNY and CDR2 is SVGAGI in the germline V gene (reference sequence). V was pared by 6 bases and J by 3 bases, with 11 bases between. This CDR3 is CASRKSGEETQYF. The CDR3 DNA is TGTGCCAGCAGGAAGAGTGGGGAAGAGACCCAGTACTTC.

V and J are TRBV5-1 and TRBJ2-7; D could derive from TRBD1 or TRBD2 (5 bases each). Germline V gene data show CDR1 as SGHRS and CDR2 as YFSETQ. The CDR3 spans 14 residues. V was clipped by 2 bases and J by 3 bases, with 12 bases between them. CDR3 DNA: TGCGCCAGCAGCTTCGGGCAGGGAGTCTACGAGCAGTACTTC. Encoded protein: CASSFGQGVYEQYF.

This chain's CDR3 is CAWSSPSGAEPGYTF. The DNA for the CDR3 is TGTGCCTGGAGTTCCCCTTCGGGGGCAGAACCCGGCTACACCTTC. The chain has TRBV30 and TRBJ1-2; maybe TRBD1 (6 bases). The V end lost 2 bases, the J end lost 8 bases, and 21 bases lay between the germline ends. The CDR3 sequence is 15 residues long. The germline V gene encodes CDR1 GTSNPN and CDR2 SVGIG (reference sequence).

The chain recombines TRBV24-1 with TRBJ2-5; TRBD2 agrees at 8 bases. The J segment lost 5 bases and the V segment lost 2 bases, leaving 3 bases of the junction unmatched. The CDR3 spans 14 residues. Germline V CDR1 and CDR2: KGHDR, SFDVKD. The CDR3 loop is CATSDSSGRETQYF. CDR3 in DNA: TGTGCCACCAGTGATTCTAGCGGGCGGGAGACCCAGTACTTC.

The rearrangement joins TRBV7-9 to TRBJ2-7; 10 nucleotides agree with TRBD1. The CDR3 length is 15 residues. Germline CDR1 and CDR2: SEHNR and FQNEAQ (reference sequence). V trimming: 5 bases; J trimming: 7 bases; junction bases outside the gene matches: 11. For the CDR3, the DNA is TGTGCCAGCAGCAACCCCGGACAGGGGGTAGGGGAGCAGTACTTC. Protein sequence: CASSNPGQGVGEQYF.

About this clone itself: Distinct nucleotide sequences in the sample also encode this CDR3. The chain recombines TRBV18 with TRBJ2-3; possible D gene TRBD1, 6 bases. The CDR3 consists of 13 residues. Germline V gene sequence: CDR1 KGHSH, CDR2 LQKENI. Deletions cut 0 bases from V and 6 bases from J, with 7 bases between. CDR3 loop: CASSPPGADTQYF. In nucleotides, the CDR3 is TGTGCCAGCTCACCACCGGGGGCGGATACGCAGTATTTT. Full variable domain (missing parts from reference TRBV18 and TRBJ2-3): NAGVMQNPRHLVRRRGQEARLRCSPMKGHSHVYWYRQLPEEGLKFMVYLQKENIIDESGMPKERFSAEFPKEGPSILRIQQVVRGDSAAYFCASSPPGADTQYFGPGTRLTVL.

V is TRBV15 and J is TRBJ2-7, with D maybe TRBD2 (7 bases). The CDR3 runs to 15 residues. Trimming shortened V by 5 bases and J by 2 bases, and 16 bases separated the two germline ends. The germline V gene has CDR1 LNHNV and CDR2 YYDKDF (reference sequence). CDR3 residues: CATSAGRGAAYEQYF. As DNA, the CDR3 is TGTGCCACCAGCGCGGGGAGGGGGGCAGCCTACGAGCAGTACTTC.

This clone has more than one count but fewer than ten. The chain carries TRBV12-3 or TRBV12-4 and TRBJ1-1; D gene unclear. This CDR3 has 13 amino acids. Trimming left V 4 bases short and J 1 base short, with 7 bases between. CDR3 DNA: TGTGCCAGCAGTTCACCTCAGAACACTGAAGCTTTCTTT. This gives the protein CASSSPQNTEAFF.

The rearrangement links TRBV19 to TRBJ2-7; unclear D gene. This CDR3 comprises 14 residues. Germline V gene lookup returns CDR1 LNHDA and CDR2 SQIVND (reference sequence). V dropped 5 bases and J dropped 5 bases, with 16 bases sitting between them. In nucleotides, the CDR3 is TGTGCCAGTAGTGGGCTTAGTGGCAGCGACGAGCAGTACTTC. Protein: CASSGLSGSDEQYF.

The rearrangement links TRBV5-4 to TRBJ1-2; D remains unclear. CDR1 SGHNT and CDR2 YYREEE come from the germline V gene (reference sequence). V lost 2 bases and J lost 2, with 13 bases in between. The CDR3 has 15 amino acids. The CDR3 loop is CASSLLNTVNYGYTF. In nucleotides, the CDR3 is TGTGCCAGCAGCTTACTTAACACTGTAAACTATGGCTACACCTTC.

The table lists this clone with a few counts. V usage is TRBV4-1 and J usage is TRBJ1-2; TRBD1 matches 7 bases. J gave up 5 bases and V 0 bases, and 6 bases lay outside the gene matches. Germline V lookup: CDR1 MGHRA, CDR2 YSYEKL. CDR3 length: 15 amino acids. The CDR3 coding sequence is TGCGCCAGCAGCCAAGAGACAGGGAAGGGTTATGGCTACACCTTC. Translating gives CASSQETGKGYGYTF.

The gene calls are TRBV27 and TRBJ2-7; 10 positions agree with TRBD2. The CDR3 runs 15 residues. Trimming cost V 2 bases and J 4 bases; bases outside gene matches: 5. The germline V gene has CDR1 MNHEY and CDR2 SMNVEV (reference sequence). CDR3 sequence reads: CASSLRTSGYYEQYF. The CDR3 coding sequence is TGTGCCAGCAGTTTAAGGACTAGCGGATATTACGAGCAGTACTTC.

The V call is TRBV10-3, the J call TRBJ2-1, with a tentative D call TRBD2 (6 bases). The CDR3 is 16 residues long. The germline V gene has CDR1 ENHRY and CDR2 SYGVKD. Trimming took 3 bases from V and 8 from J, leaving 20 bases between them. The CDR3 nucleotides are TGTGCCATCAGTGAAGGAGGGGCAGGGAGGATTGATGAGCAGTTCTTC. It specifies CAISEGGAGRIDEQFF.

Here the CDR3 reads CASRETGTYEQYF. The CDR3, as DNA: TGTGCCAGCAGGGAGACAGGCACCTACGAGCAGTACTTC. This chain uses TRBV28 with TRBJ2-7; the D gene is possibly TRBD1 (6 bases). Trimming stripped 6 bases from V and 2 bases from J, with 11 bases between. Germline CDR1 MDHEN, CDR2 SYDVKM. The CDR3 extends over 13 amino acids.

J is TRBJ1-2 and V is TRBV7-2; D gene unclear. Germline lookup yields CDR1 SGHTA and CDR2 FQGNSA. V lost 0 bases and J 4 bases, leaving 12 bases between the germline ends. CDR3 length equals 15 residues. The CDR3 spells CASSLARRSTYGYTF. The CDR3 DNA reads as TGTGCCAGCAGCTTAGCGCGGAGGAGCACCTATGGCTACACCTTC.

The J gene is TRBJ2-1, the V gene TRBV10-3; 12 nucleotides match TRBD2. V shed 2 bases and J 1 base; nucleotides not matched to a gene: 3. Germline lookup yields CDR1 ENHRY and CDR2 SYGVKD. The CDR3 extends over 17 amino acids. The CDR3 spells CAISEPLAGGSYNEQFF. CDR3 nucleotides: TGTGCCATCAGTGAGCCGCTAGCGGGAGGGTCCTACAATGAGCAGTTCTTC.

This chain uses TRBV15 with TRBJ2-3; TRBD2 aligns across 10 bases. Germline assignment: CDR1 LNHNV and CDR2 YYDKDF (reference sequence). V was pared by 1 base and J by 6 bases, with 4 bases of the junction left unmatched. The CDR3 covers 15 residues. The CDR3 nucleotides are TGTGCCACCAGCAGAGGTCTAGCGGGAGTGGATACGCAGTATTTT. Translated, it gives CATSRGLAGVDTQYF.

This rearrangement joins TRBV28 to TRBJ1-5; TRBD1 might be the D (6 bases). V dropped 7 bases and J dropped 6 bases, with 19 bases sitting between them. Germline loops: CDR1 MDHEN, CDR2 SYDVKM. CDR3 size: 15 residues. CDR3 protein: CASTERGGEGQPQHF. CDR3 in DNA: TGTGCCAGCACCGAAAGGGGGGGCGAGGGTCAGCCCCAGCATTTT.

This clone was recorded only once. This rearrangement joins TRBV6-2 or TRBV6-3 to TRBJ1-4; 8 bases are shared with TRBD1. CDR1 is MNHEY and CDR2 is SVGEGT in the germline V gene. The trim removed 2 bases at V and 3 bases at J, leaving 5 bases unmatched. This CDR3 comprises 16 residues. The CDR3 protein is CASSYSQGAANEKLFF. In DNA form, the CDR3 reads TGTGCCAGCAGTTACAGTCAGGGGGCGGCTAATGAAAAACTGTTTTTT.

V gene TRBV6-5 combines with J gene TRBJ1-2; a weak D match, TRBD1 (6 bases). In germline, CDR1 is MNHEY, CDR2 SVGAGI. The V end lost 6 bases, the J end lost 4 bases, and 12 bases lay between the germline ends. The CDR3 contains 13 residues. The CDR3, as DNA: TGTGCCAGCAGCCGAGACAGGACCTATGGCTACACCTTC. It specifies CASSRDRTYGYTF.

In this sample, this clone turned up once. The chain carries TRBV15 and TRBJ1-5; D gene unclear. Germline V gene sequence: CDR1 LNHNV, CDR2 YYDKDF (reference sequence). Trimming left V 0 bases short and J 4 bases short, with 13 bases between. The CDR3 has 16 amino acids. The CDR3 nucleotides read TGTGCCACCAGCAGAGATTTGAGGGCTGTAAATCAGCCCCAGCATTTT. Protein sequence: CATSRDLRAVNQPQHF.